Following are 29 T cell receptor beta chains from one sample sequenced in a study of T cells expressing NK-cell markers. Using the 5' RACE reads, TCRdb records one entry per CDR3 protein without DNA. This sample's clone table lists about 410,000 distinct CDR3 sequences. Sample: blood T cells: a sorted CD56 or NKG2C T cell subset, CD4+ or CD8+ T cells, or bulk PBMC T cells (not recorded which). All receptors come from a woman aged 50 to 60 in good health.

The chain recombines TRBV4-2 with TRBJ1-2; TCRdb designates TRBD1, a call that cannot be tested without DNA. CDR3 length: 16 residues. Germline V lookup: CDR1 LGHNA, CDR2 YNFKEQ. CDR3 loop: CASSQGLGGERYGYTF.

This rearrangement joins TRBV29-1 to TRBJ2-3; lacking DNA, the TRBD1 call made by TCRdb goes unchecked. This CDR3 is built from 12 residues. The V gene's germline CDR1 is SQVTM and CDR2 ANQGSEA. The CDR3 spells CSVESDRQKEYF.

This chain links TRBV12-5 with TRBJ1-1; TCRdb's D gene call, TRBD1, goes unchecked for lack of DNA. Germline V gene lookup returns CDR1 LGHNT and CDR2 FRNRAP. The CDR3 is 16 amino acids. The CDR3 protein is CASGSGTVNLNTEAFF. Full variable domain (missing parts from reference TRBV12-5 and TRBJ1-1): DARVTQTPRHKVTEMGQEVTMRCQPILGHNTVFWYRQTMMQGLELLAYFRNRAPLDDSGMPKDRFSAEMPDATLATLKIQPSEPRDSAVYFCASGSGTVNLNTEAFFGQGTRLTVV.

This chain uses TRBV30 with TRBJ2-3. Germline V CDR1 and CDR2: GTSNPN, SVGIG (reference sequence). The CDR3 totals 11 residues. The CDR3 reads CAWMMGTTQYF.

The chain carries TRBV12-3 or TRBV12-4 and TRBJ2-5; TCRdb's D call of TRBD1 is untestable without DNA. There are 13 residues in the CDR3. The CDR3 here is CASRRTEKETQYF.

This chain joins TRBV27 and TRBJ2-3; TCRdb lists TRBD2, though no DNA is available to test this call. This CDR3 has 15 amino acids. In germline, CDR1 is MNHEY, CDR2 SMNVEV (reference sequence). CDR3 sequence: CASKGILLLRDTQYF.

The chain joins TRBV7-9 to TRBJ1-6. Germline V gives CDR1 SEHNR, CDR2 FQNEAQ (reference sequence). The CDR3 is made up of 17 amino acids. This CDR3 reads CASSLITGSSYNSPLHF.

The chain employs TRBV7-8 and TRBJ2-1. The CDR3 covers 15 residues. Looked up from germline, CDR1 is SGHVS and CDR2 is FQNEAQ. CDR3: CASRMGLWVDNEQFF. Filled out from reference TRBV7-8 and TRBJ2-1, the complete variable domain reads GAGVSQSPRYKVAKRGQDVALRCDPISGHVSLFWYQQALGQGPEFLTYFQNEAQLDKSGLPSDRFFAERPEGSVSTLKIQRTQQEDSAVYLCASRMGLWVDNEQFFGPGTRLTVL.

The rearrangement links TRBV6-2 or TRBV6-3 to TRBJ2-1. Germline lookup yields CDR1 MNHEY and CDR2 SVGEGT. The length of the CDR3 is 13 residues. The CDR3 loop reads CASRGDYYNEQFF.

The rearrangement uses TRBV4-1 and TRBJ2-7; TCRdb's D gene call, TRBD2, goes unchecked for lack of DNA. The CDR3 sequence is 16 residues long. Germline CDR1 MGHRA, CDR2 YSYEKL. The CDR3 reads CASSQGMGTSSYEQYF.

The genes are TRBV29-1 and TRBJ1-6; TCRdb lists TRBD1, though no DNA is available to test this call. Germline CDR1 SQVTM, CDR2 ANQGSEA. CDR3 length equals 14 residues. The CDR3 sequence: CSVSSGTDNSPLHF.

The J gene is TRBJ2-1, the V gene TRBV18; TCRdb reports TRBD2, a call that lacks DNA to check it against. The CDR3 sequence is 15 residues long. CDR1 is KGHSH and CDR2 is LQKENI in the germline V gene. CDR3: CASSVMLAGDNEQFF.

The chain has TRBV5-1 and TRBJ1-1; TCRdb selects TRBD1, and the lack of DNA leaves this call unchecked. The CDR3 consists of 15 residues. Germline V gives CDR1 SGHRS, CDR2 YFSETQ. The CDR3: CASSLRRPRAVEAFF.

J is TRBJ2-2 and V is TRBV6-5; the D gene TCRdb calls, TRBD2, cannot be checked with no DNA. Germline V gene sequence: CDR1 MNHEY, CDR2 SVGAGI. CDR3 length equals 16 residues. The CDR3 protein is CASSLTSGISPGELFF.

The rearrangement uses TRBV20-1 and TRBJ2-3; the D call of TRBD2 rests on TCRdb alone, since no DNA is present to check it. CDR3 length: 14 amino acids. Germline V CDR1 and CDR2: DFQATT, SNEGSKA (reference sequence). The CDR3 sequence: CSAPGSFTTDTQYF.

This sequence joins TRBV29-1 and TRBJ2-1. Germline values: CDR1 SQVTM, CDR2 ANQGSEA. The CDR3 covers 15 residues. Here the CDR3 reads CSVEGGLKSYNEQFF.

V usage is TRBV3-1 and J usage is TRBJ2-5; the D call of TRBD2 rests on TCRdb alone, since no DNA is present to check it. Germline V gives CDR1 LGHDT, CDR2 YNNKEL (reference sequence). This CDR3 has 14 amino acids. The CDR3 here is CASSQAGGVETQYF.

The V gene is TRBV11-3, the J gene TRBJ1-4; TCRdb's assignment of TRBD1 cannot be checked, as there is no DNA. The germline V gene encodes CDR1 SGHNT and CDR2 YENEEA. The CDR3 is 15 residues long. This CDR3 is CASSLASGAGRKLFF.

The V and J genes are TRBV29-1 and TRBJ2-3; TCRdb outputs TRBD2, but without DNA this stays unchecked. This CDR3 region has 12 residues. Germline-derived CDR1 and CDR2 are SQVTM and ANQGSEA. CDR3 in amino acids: CSVSREEDTQYF.

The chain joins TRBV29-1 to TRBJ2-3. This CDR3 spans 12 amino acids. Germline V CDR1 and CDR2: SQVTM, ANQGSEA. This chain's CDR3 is CSVEAPTDTQYF.

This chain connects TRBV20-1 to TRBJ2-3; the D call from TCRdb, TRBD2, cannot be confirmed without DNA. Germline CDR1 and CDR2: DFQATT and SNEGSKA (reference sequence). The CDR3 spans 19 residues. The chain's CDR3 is CSAKVGTALAGGPTDTQYF.

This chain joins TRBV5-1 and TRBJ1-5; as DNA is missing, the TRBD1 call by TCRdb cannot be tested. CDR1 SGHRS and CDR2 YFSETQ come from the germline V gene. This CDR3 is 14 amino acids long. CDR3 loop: CASSPTGLPQPQHF.

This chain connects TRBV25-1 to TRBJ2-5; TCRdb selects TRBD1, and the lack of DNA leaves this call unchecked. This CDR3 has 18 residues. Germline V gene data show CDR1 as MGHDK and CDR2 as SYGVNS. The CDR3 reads CASSTYNRDRKLQETQYF.

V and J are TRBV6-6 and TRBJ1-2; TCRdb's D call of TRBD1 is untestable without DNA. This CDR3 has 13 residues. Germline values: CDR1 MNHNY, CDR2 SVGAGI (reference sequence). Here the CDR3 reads CASSSRPGEGYTF.

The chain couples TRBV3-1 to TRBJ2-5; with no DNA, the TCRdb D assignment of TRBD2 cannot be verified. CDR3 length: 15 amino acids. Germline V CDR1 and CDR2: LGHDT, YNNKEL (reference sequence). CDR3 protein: CASSRPASGQETQYF.

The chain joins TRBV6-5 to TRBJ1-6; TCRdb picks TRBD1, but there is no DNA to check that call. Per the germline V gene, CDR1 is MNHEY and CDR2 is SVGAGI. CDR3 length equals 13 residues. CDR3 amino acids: CASKRQTNSPLHF.

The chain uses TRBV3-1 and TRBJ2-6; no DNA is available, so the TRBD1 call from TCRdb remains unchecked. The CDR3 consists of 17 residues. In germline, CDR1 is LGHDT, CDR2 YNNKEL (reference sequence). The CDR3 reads CASSPGTTGSGANVLTF. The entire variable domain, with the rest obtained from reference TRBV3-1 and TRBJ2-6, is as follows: DTAVSQTPKYLVTQMGNDKSIKCEQNLGHDTMYWYKQDSKKFLKIMFSYNNKELIINETVPNRFSPKSPDKAHLNLHINSLELGDSAVYFCASSPGTTGSGANVLTFGAGSRLTVL.

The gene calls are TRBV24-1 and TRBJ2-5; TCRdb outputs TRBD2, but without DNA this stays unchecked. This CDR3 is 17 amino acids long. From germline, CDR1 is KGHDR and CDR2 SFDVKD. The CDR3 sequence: CATSDFGLAGGQETQYF.

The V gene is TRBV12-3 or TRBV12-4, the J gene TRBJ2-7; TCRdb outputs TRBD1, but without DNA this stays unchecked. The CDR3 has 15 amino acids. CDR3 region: CASSQTGTGIGEQYF.